This record looks at one T cell receptor beta chain sequence and its context. Its antigen is unidentified. The CDR3 extends over 15 amino acids. The ends lost 5 bases at V and 2 bases at J; junction bases unmatched: 6. Germline V gene lookup returns CDR1 LNHDA and CDR2 SQIVND (reference sequence). The PCR ran on 60 Vbeta and 13 Jbeta primers. Using immunoSEQ multiplex PCR, the repertoire was profiled, and TCRdb retains in-frame clones only, with some absent. The repertoire holds about 140,000 clones, with 75% to 80% as singletons. The data originate from a study of cytomegalovirus exposure and HLA in healthy donors. Background on the study: There were 350 to 400 genotyped donors. Of these, roughly 86% fell in the genetic ancestry cluster associated with self-reported Caucasian donors.

Study results and limitations: Earlier analysis found most TCR beta V segments productive about 87% or about 30% of the time. Accurate prediction of most subjects' HLA-A and HLA-B alleles from TCR beta sequences was reported. Later analysis placed DRB1 highest and HLA-C lowest in TCR association rates, which differed by HLA locus.

This chain uses TRBV19 with TRBJ2-7; 10 nucleotides match TRBD1. The sequencing input was PBMCs. This TCR came from a woman aged 25 to 39 in good health and CMV-seronegative. The CDR3 sequence is CASSPRGTGAYEQYF. CDR3 nucleotides: TGTGCCAGTAGTCCACGCGGGACAGGGGCCTACGAGCAGTACTTC. The full variable domain, in which reference TRBV19 and TRBJ2-7 provide the parts outside the CDR3, is DGGITQSPKYLFRKEGQNVTLSCEQNLNHDAMYWYRQDPGQGLRLIYYSQIVNDFQKGDIAEGYSVSREKKESFPLTVTSAQKNPTAFYLCASSPRGTGAYEQYFGPGTRLTVT.